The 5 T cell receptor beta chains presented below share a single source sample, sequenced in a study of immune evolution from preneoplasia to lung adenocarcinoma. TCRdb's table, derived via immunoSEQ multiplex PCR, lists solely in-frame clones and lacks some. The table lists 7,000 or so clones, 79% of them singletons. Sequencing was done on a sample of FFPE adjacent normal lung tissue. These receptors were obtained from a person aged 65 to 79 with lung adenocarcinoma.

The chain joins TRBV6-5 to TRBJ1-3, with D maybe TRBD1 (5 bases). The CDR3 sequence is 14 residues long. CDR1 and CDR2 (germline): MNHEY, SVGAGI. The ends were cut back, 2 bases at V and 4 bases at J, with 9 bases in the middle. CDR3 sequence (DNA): TGTGCCAGCAGTTACGGGGGTACCGGAAACACCATATATTTT. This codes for CASSYGGTGNTIYF.

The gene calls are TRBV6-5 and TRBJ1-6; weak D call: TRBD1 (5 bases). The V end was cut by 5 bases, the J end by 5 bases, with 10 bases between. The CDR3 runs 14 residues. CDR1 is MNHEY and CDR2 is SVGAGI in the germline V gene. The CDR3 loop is CASSPRVDNSPLHF. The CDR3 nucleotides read TGTGCCAGCAGTCCCAGGGTTGATAATTCACCCCTCCACTTT.

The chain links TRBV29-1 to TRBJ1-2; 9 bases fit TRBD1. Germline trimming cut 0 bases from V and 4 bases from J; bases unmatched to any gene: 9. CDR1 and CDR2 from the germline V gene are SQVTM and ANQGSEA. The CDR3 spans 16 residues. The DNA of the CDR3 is TGCAGCGTTGAAGATAGTCCCGGGACAGGGATCTATGGCTACACCTTC. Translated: CSVEDSPGTGIYGYTF.

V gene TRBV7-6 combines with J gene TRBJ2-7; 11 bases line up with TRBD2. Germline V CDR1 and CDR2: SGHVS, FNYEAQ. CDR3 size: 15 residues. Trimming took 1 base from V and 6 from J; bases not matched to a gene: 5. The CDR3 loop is CASSLVSGTSGEQYF. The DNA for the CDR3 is TGTGCCAGCAGCTTAGTTTCCGGGACTAGCGGCGAGCAGTACTTC.

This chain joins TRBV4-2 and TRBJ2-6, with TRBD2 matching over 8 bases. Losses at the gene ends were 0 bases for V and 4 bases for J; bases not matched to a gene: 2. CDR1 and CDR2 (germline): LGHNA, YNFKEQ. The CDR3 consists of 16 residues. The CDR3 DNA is TGTGCCAGCAGCCAAGAGTCTAGCGGGGGGGCCAACGTCCTGACTTTC. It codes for CASSQESSGGANVLTF.